This entry features one T cell receptor beta chain sequence. Its antigen remains unidentified. The sample comes from a study of OX40 agonist ivuxolimab in advanced cancers. Study findings and constraints: Blood T cells, both CD4+ and CD8+, expanded clonally by week 6 at 0.1 to 3.0 mg/kg. More expanded clones were found, on average, in CD8+ than in CD4+ T cells.

Here immunoSEQ multiplex PCR was the method, and the copy in TCRdb shows in-frame clones only, minus some. The data contain around 70,000 clones, around 83% of them seen just once; the ten biggest clones take up around 1.1%. The CDR3 totals 15 residues. Between the trimmed V and J ends, which lost 2 bases and 4 bases, there was a span of 11 bases. Germline V CDR1 and CDR2: KGHSH, LQKENI. This sequence joins TRBV18 and TRBJ1-4; D not resolved. The material was CD4+ or CD8+ T cells sorted from blood, obtained in a trial of the OX40 agonist ivuxolimab. This receptor was obtained from an adult with an advanced solid tumor such as melanoma, head and neck, liver or kidney cancer. CDR3: CASSPVVGLNEKLFF. The CDR3 nucleotides are TGTGCCAGCTCACCAGTGGTAGGGCTTAATGAAAAACTGTTTTTT.